Following are 10 T cell receptor beta chains from one sample sequenced in a study of T cells after yellow fever vaccination. Using its own MiXCR run on the 5' RACE reads, TCRdb lists one record per CDR3 protein. The sample gives 310,000 or so distinct CDR3 sequences, 3.6% of which show up once; around 24% is in the top ten. The material sequenced was PBMCs, taken on the day of the yellow fever booster vaccination. The source is a young man who received the YFV17D yellow fever vaccine.

This clonotype was counted many times. The J gene is TRBJ2-5, the V gene TRBV12-5; D unresolved. V lost 1 base to trimming and J lost 5 bases, with 8 bases between them. The CDR3 has 13 amino acids. CDR1 is LGHNT and CDR2 is FRNRAP in the germline V gene. The CDR3 sequence is CASGLGVFETQYF. CDR3 in DNA: TGTGCTAGTGGTTTGGGGGTTTTCGAGACCCAGTACTTC.

The table lists this clonotype with many counts. J is TRBJ2-1 and V is TRBV2, with a possible D match to TRBD1 (6 bases). This CDR3 is 15 amino acids long. The germline gives CDR1 SNHLY, CDR2 FYNNEI. Trimming shortened V by 3 bases and J by 1 base, and 10 bases separated the two germline ends. This CDR3 reads CASSDQQGSYNEQFF. CDR3 bases: TGTGCCAGCAGTGATCAGCAGGGGTCCTACAATGAGCAGTTCTTC.

This chain joins TRBV7-9 and TRBJ1-3, with no clear D. CDR3 length: 13 amino acids. CDR1 and CDR2 from the germline V gene are SEHNR and FQNEAQ (reference sequence). Trimming pared 4 bases from V and 4 bases from J, leaving 8 bases between. The CDR3 nucleotides read TGTGCCAGCAGCTCCACTCTGGGAAACACCATATATTTT. Translated, it gives CASSSTLGNTIYF. Supplemented by reference TRBV7-9 and TRBJ1-3, the full variable domain reads DTGVSQNPRHKITKRGQNVTFRCDPISEHNRLYWYRQTLGQGPEFLTYFQNEAQLEKSRLLSDRFSAERPKGSFSTLEIQRTEQGDSAMYLCASSSTLGNTIYFGEGSWLTVV.

In this sample, this clonotype turned up many times. This rearrangement joins TRBV7-9 to TRBJ1-1; D possibly corresponds to TRBD1 (6 bases). V was clipped by 6 bases and J by 1 base, with 18 bases between them. CDR3 size: 16 residues. The germline gives CDR1 SEHNR, CDR2 FQNEAQ (reference sequence). The CDR3 region is CASRTRTGLANTEAFF. The CDR3 DNA is TGTGCCAGCAGAACACGAACAGGGTTGGCGAACACTGAAGCTTTCTTT.

This clonotype was found a few times. This sequence joins TRBV1 and TRBJ2-3. TRBV1 is an annotated pseudogene. The CDR3 is 13 residues long. CDR3 sequence (DNA): TGCACCAGCAGCCCGAACTTGAGGGATACGCAGTATTTT. Residues: CTSSPNLRDTQYF.

This clonotype came up many times. The CDR3 sequence: CASSVAGAEETQYF. For the CDR3, the DNA is TGTGCCAGCAGCGTGGCGGGGGCCGAAGAGACCCAGTACTTC. The chain joins TRBV9 to TRBJ2-5; possible D gene TRBD2, 7 bases. Germline values: CDR1 SGDLS, CDR2 YYNGEE. The CDR3 extends over 14 amino acids. Trimming stripped 2 bases from V and 3 bases from J, with 11 bases between. Drawing the rest from reference TRBV9 and TRBJ2-5, the complete variable domain is DSGVTQTPKHLITATGQRVTLRCSPRSGDLSVYWYQQSLDQGLQFLIQYYNGEERAKGNILERFSAQQFPDLHSELNLSSLELGDSALYFCASSVAGAEETQYFGPGTRLLVL.

This clonotype was observed many times. The chain combines TRBV20-1 with TRBJ1-2; D is undetermined. The length of the CDR3 is 16 residues. Germline lookup yields CDR1 DFQATT and CDR2 SNEGSKA (reference sequence). V was trimmed by 5 bases and J by 0 bases, leaving 19 bases between them. Here the CDR3 reads CSASRPGRVSNYGYTF. CDR3 DNA: TGCAGTGCTTCCCGCCCTGGGAGGGTATCTAACTATGGCTACACCTTC.

This clonotype has just a few counts. The chain couples TRBV4-3 to TRBJ1-1; 7 nucleotides match TRBD1. The length of the CDR3 is 14 residues. CDR1 and CDR2 (germline): LGHNA, YSLEER. J was trimmed by 5 bases and V by 1 base; bases with no gene match: 4. The CDR3 loop is CASSQADRKTEAFF. The CDR3 DNA sequence: TGCGCCAGCAGCCAAGCGGACAGGAAAACTGAAGCTTTCTTT.

The chain combines TRBV9 with TRBJ2-6, with TRBD1 as a possible D gene (6 bases). The CDR3 extends over 17 amino acids. Germline loops: CDR1 SGDLS, CDR2 YYNGEE. The ends were cut back, 0 bases at V and 3 bases at J, with 13 bases in the middle. The CDR3 nucleotides are TGTGCCAGCAGCGTAGGCGGTCTGACAGGTGGGGCCAACGTCCTGACTTTC. Translation: CASSVGGLTGGANVLTF. The variable domain in full, with the rest retrieved from reference TRBV9 and TRBJ2-6, is DSGVTQTPKHLITATGQRVTLRCSPRSGDLSVYWYQQSLDQGLQFLIQYYNGEERAKGNILERFSAQQFPDLHSELNLSSLELGDSALYFCASSVGGLTGGANVLTFGAGSRLTVL.

CDR3 in DNA: TGTGCCAGCAGCTTAGAGGCCTTTCGAGCAATTGGGGACTATGGCTACACCTTC. Amino acids: CASSLEAFRAIGDYGYTF. The rearrangement joins TRBV7-6 to TRBJ1-2; the D is unclear. V lost 1 base and J lost 3, with 21 bases in between. The CDR3 length is 18 residues. The V gene's germline CDR1 is SGHVS and CDR2 FNYEAQ.